These 22 T cell receptor beta chains originate from one sample sequenced in a study of blood T cell repertoires in COVID-19. Assay: immunoSEQ multiplex PCR; the TCRdb copy retains only in-frame clones and omits some. This table holds a few hundred thousand clones, around 86% found once. Material for sequencing was peripheral blood. All receptors derive from a middle-aged man with acute or convalescent COVID-19.

The chain joins TRBV3-1 (or the pseudogene TRBV3-2) to TRBJ1-1, with 7 bases matching TRBD1. With V trimmed by 4 bases and J by 6 bases, 5 bases remained unmatched. Germline CDR1 reads LGHDT; CDR2 reads YNNKEL (reference sequence). The CDR3 sequence is 13 residues long. DNA of the CDR3: TGTGCCAGCAGCCTATTACAGGGGTCTGAAGCTTTCTTT. Translated: CASSLLQGSEAFF.

This chain joins TRBV5-8 and TRBJ1-2, with TRBD1 identical over 9 bases. There are 16 residues in the CDR3. Per the germline V gene, CDR1 is SGHTS and CDR2 is YDEGEE. Trimming removed 0 bases from V and 2 bases from J; junction bases left unmatched: 5. CDR3 sequence reads: CASSLGPGQGNYGYTF. For the CDR3, the DNA is TGTGCCAGCAGCTTGGGCCCGGGACAGGGAAACTATGGCTACACCTTC. Drawing the rest from reference TRBV5-8 and TRBJ1-2, the complete variable domain is EAGVTQSPTHLIKTRGQQATLRCSPISGHTSVYWYQQALGLGLQFLLWYDEGEERNRGNFPPRFSGRQFPNYSSELNVNALELEDSALYLCASSLGPGQGNYGYTFGSGTRLTVV.

This rearrangement joins TRBV18 to TRBJ1-1; D perhaps matches TRBD1 (6 bases). V lost 4 bases to trimming and J lost 4 bases, with 13 bases between them. The CDR3 has 14 amino acids. CDR1 and CDR2 (germline): KGHSH, LQKENI. The CDR3 loop reads CASSQQTGVTEAFF. The CDR3, as DNA: TGTGCCAGCTCACAACAGACAGGAGTCACTGAAGCTTTCTTT. Combining the CDR3 with reference TRBV18 and TRBJ1-1 gives the whole variable domain NAGVMQNPRHLVRRRGQEARLRCSPMKGHSHVYWYRQLPEEGLKFMVYLQKENIIDESGMPKERFSAEFPKEGPSILRIQQVVRGDSAAYFCASSQQTGVTEAFFGQGTRLTVV.

In regard to this clone: Additional DNA sequences in this sample encode the identical CDR3. The chain combines TRBV5-1 with TRBJ1-1, with 8 positions matching TRBD1. Per germline, CDR1 SGHRS and CDR2 YFSETQ. The V and J ends lost 3 bases and 6 bases, in that order; junction bases with no gene match: 4. The CDR3 is 13 residues long. This chain's CDR3 is CASSSGQGAEAFF. As DNA, the CDR3 is TGCGCCAGCAGCTCCGGACAGGGCGCTGAAGCTTTCTTT.

Only a few counts were recorded for this clone. The chain combines TRBV27 with TRBJ1-3, with D unclear. Germline V gives CDR1 MNHEY, CDR2 SMNVEV (reference sequence). This CDR3 contains 15 residues. V gave up 5 bases and J gave up 4 bases, with 15 bases separating them. The CDR3 protein is CASSLLRDGGNTIYF. CDR3 in DNA: TGTGCCAGCAGTCTCCTGCGGGATGGGGGAAACACCATATATTTT.

The chain joins TRBV16 to TRBJ1-3; weak D call: TRBD1 (5 bases). V dropped 5 bases and J dropped 0 bases, with 8 bases sitting between them. Germline-derived CDR1 and CDR2 are KGHSY and FQNENV. This CDR3 contains 14 residues. CDR3: CASSTGDSGNTIYF. The CDR3 DNA reads as TGTGCCAGCAGCACAGGCGACTCTGGAAACACCATATATTTT.

The rearrangement joins TRBV4-1 to TRBJ2-2; 7 positions agree with TRBD2. CDR1 and CDR2 (germline): MGHRA, YSYEKL. Unmatched junction bases numbered 17, after V lost 1 base and J lost 3 bases. The CDR3 is 20 amino acids. CDR3 sequence reads: CASSQGGLAGQPRDTGELFF. The CDR3 DNA reads as TGCGCCAGCAGCCAAGGGGGATTAGCGGGTCAACCAAGGGACACCGGGGAGCTGTTTTTT.

The chain joins TRBV19 to TRBJ1-5; D might be TRBD1 (6 bases). The CDR3 spans 16 residues. The V gene's germline CDR1 is LNHDA and CDR2 SQIVND (reference sequence). V lost 5 bases to trimming and J lost 4 bases, with 18 bases between them. The chain's CDR3 is CASSRGARGRNQPQHF. In DNA, the CDR3 is TGTGCCAGTAGTCGGGGGGCACGGGGAAGAAATCAGCCCCAGCATTTT.

The J gene is TRBJ1-6, the V gene TRBV5-1; a weak D match, TRBD1 (5 bases). CDR3 length: 15 residues. Per germline, CDR1 SGHRS and CDR2 YFSETQ. V was cut by 1 base and J by 7 bases, with 12 bases left in between. CDR3 DNA: TGCGCCAGCAGCTTGTGGGGGGGAGGAAATTCACCCCTCCACTTT. Translated, it gives CASSLWGGGNSPLHF.

The chain joins TRBV5-8 to TRBJ2-1; TRBD1 matches 8 bases. Germline CDR1 is SGHTS and CDR2 is YDEGEE. The CDR3 spans 14 residues. Trimming removed 4 bases from V and 7 bases from J; junction bases left unmatched: 7. The CDR3 coding sequence is TGTGCCAGCAGCACAGGACAGGGATGGAATGAGCAGTTCTTC. This encodes CASSTGQGWNEQFF.

The chain is built from TRBV18 and TRBJ1-2, with 12 positions matching TRBD1. V lost 3 bases, J lost 3 bases, and 11 bases stayed unmatched. This CDR3 is built from 18 residues. Germline values: CDR1 KGHSH, CDR2 LQKENI. The chain's CDR3 is CASSPPIGTGGLDYGYTF. The CDR3, as DNA: TGTGCCAGCTCACCGCCGATAGGGACAGGGGGCTTGGACTATGGCTACACCTTC.

The V and J genes are TRBV12-5 and TRBJ2-5, with D tentatively TRBD1 (5 bases). The germline V gene encodes CDR1 LGHNT and CDR2 FRNRAP. Trimming took off 5 bases at V and 2 bases at J, with 12 bases between the two ends. This CDR3 is 14 amino acids long. The CDR3 spells CASGNQGWQETQYF. The CDR3 DNA sequence: TGTGCTAGTGGTAATCAGGGTTGGCAAGAGACCCAGTACTTC.

The chain carries TRBV19 and TRBJ1-6; the D is unclear. The V gene lost 1 base and the J gene lost 4 bases, with 8 bases spanning the gap. This CDR3 has 15 residues. CDR1 is LNHDA and CDR2 is SQIVND in the germline V gene (reference sequence). CDR3 region: CASSIGPIYNSPLHF. The CDR3 region has the DNA TGTGCCAGTAGTATAGGGCCCATTTATAATTCACCCCTCCACTTT.

With regard to this clone: The junction does not match germline at one end; this may be a read error. The V gene is TRBV25-1, the J gene TRBJ2-7; a possible D gene is TRBD2 (6 bases). Germline CDR1 MGHDK, CDR2 SYGVNS. This CDR3 has 15 amino acids. CDR3 in amino acids: CASSRLGTQTYELYF. DNA of the CDR3: TGTGCCAGCAGCCGCCTCGGGACTCAGACCTACGAGCTGTACTTC.

The chain couples TRBV6-5 to TRBJ1-3; 7 bases fit TRBD1. V shed 10 bases, J shed 0 bases, and the junction held 6 bases outside the gene matches. Germline V gives CDR1 MNHEY, CDR2 SVGAGI. This CDR3 is built from 14 residues. CDR3: CATGQIDSGNTIYF. In DNA form, the CDR3 reads TGTGCCACGGGACAGATCGACTCTGGAAACACCATATATTTT.

This clone has only one observation. This chain connects TRBV6-6 to TRBJ1-1; D remains unclear. CDR3 length: 12 amino acids. V lost 4 bases to trimming and J lost 5 bases, with 8 bases between them. Germline V gene sequence: CDR1 MNHNY, CDR2 SVGAGI (reference sequence). The CDR3 region is CASSSFGTEAFF. In DNA form, the CDR3 reads TGTGCCAGCAGTTCCTTCGGGACTGAAGCTTTCTTT.

The chain links TRBV15 to TRBJ1-5; D might be TRBD1 (6 bases). CDR3 size: 15 residues. The ends were cut back, 0 bases at V and 7 bases at J, with 13 bases in the middle. Germline V lookup: CDR1 LNHNV, CDR2 YYDKDF (reference sequence). This CDR3 is CATSRDGGARQPQHF. CDR3 sequence (DNA): TGTGCCACCAGCAGAGATGGGGGGGCTCGGCAGCCCCAGCATTTT.

The chain uses TRBV19 and TRBJ1-1, with TRBD1 matching 8 bases. V lost 3 bases, J lost 1 base, and 7 bases stayed unmatched. The CDR3 length is 16 residues. Germline CDR1 LNHDA, CDR2 SQIVND (reference sequence). The CDR3 nucleotides are TGTGCCAGTAGTATTTACCCGGGGACAGGGAACACTGAAGCTTTCTTT. This gives the protein CASSIYPGTGNTEAFF. The whole variable domain, remainder taken from reference TRBV19 and TRBJ1-1, is DGGITQSPKYLFRKEGQNVTLSCEQNLNHDAMYWYRQDPGQGLRLIYYSQIVNDFQKGDIAEGYSVSREKKESFPLTVTSAQKNPTAFYLCASSIYPGTGNTEAFFGQGTRLTVV.

This chain connects TRBV2 to TRBJ2-7; weak D call: TRBD1 (6 bases). CDR1 and CDR2 from the germline V gene are SNHLY and FYNNEI. The CDR3 spans 17 residues. V lost 4 bases, J lost 2 bases, and 21 bases lay in between. CDR3 region: CASSGLAQGHSPYEQYF. The CDR3 region has the DNA TGTGCCAGCAGTGGGCTTGCCCAGGGGCATTCTCCCTACGAGCAGTACTTC.

This chain connects TRBV18 to TRBJ2-1; TRBD2 matches at 14 bases. CDR1 KGHSH and CDR2 LQKENI come from the germline V gene. This CDR3 spans 15 amino acids. The trim removed 6 bases at V and 12 bases at J, leaving 10 bases unmatched. The chain's CDR3 is CASSYGTSGGLRQFF. The CDR3 coding sequence is TGTGCCAGCTCTTACGGGACTAGCGGGGGACTGAGGCAGTTCTTC.

The chain links TRBV29-1 to TRBJ2-5; TRBD1 matches 8 bases. Germline V lookup: CDR1 SQVTM, CDR2 ANQGSEA. V lost 6 bases, J lost 1 base, and 10 bases stayed unmatched. The CDR3 sequence is 15 residues long. CDR3 amino acids: CSVSHRGVPQETQYF. CDR3 sequence (DNA): TGCAGCGTCTCCCACAGGGGGGTCCCCCAAGAGACCCAGTACTTC.

V and J are TRBV6-5 and TRBJ2-7; TRBD1 agrees at 7 bases. Germline CDR1 is MNHEY and CDR2 is SVGAGI. This CDR3 is 13 amino acids long. The V and J ends lost 6 bases and 3 bases, in that order; junction bases with no gene match: 5. CDR3 sequence: CASRGRGYYEQYF. CDR3 nucleotides: TGTGCCAGCAGGGGCAGGGGGTACTACGAGCAGTACTTC.